These 8 T cell receptor beta chains originate from one sample sequenced in a study of blood T cells in healthy people across ages (dated by TCRdb to about 2015). The protocol used for the library was 5' RACE. Sequencing relied on an Illumina HiSeq 2500. A second PCR of roughly 6 to 11 cycles was run with a J-beta primer mix and a sample-barcoded 5' primer. TCRdb trimmed public reads at Q25 via fastp, called clones via MiXCR and kept in-frame beta chains. Here each entry gathers all rows of one CDR3 protein and keeps the most common genes and DNA. Present in this sample are under 750,000 distinct CDR3 sequences, roughly 48% of which were seen just once. Approximately 25% of the sample is held by the ten biggest clonotypes. The sequenced sample consisted of blood. The receptors originated from an elderly man in good health.

This clonotype was detected ten times or more. The chain couples TRBV6-6 to TRBJ2-3, with TRBD2 matching 7 bases. This CDR3 is built from 13 residues. V trimming: 6 bases; J trimming: 4 bases; junction bases outside the gene matches: 4. CDR1 and CDR2 (germline): MNHNY, SVGAGI (reference sequence). CDR3 bases: TGTGCCAGCAGGGCTAGCGGATCAGATACGCAGTATTTT. Protein sequence: CASRASGSDTQYF.

This clonotype came up a few times. The chain has TRBV6-2 or TRBV6-3 and TRBJ2-5, with 10 bases lining up with TRBD2. The V gene end was trimmed by 10 bases and the J gene end by 4 bases; junction bases not matched to a gene: 9. The CDR3 runs to 14 residues. CDR1 and CDR2 from the germline V gene are MNHEY and SVGEGT. The CDR3 region is CATKTSGSGETQYF. Here the CDR3 DNA reads TGTGCCACCAAGACTAGCGGGTCAGGAGAGACCCAGTACTTC.

V gene TRBV20-1 combines with J gene TRBJ1-2; 9 nucleotides agree with TRBD1. This CDR3 contains 17 residues. The junction had 15 bases not matched to a gene; V was cut back by 3 bases and J by 4 bases. Germline CDR1 DFQATT, CDR2 SNEGSKA (reference sequence). In DNA form, the CDR3 reads TGCAGTGCTAGGCCCGATTCAGTGGGACAGGGCTCCTATGGCTACACCTTC. It translates to CSARPDSVGQGSYGYTF.

V and J are TRBV5-1 and TRBJ2-3, with TRBD2 matching over 8 bases. CDR3 size: 15 residues. Losses at the gene ends were 1 base for V and 6 bases for J; bases not matched to a gene: 7. Germline V gene data show CDR1 as SGHRS and CDR2 as YFSETQ. Here the CDR3 reads CASSLSLQREDTQYF. The CDR3 DNA follows: TGCGCCAGCAGCTTGAGTCTCCAGCGGGAGGATACGCAGTATTTT.

This clonotype has only one observation. This chain connects TRBV12-3 or TRBV12-4 to TRBJ1-2; no reliable D call. Trimming removed 5 bases from V and 0 bases from J, with 7 bases in between. The CDR3 covers 13 residues. The CDR3 protein is CASSTGSNYGYTF. DNA of the CDR3: TGTGCCAGCAGTACCGGGTCTAACTATGGCTACACCTTC.

The rearrangement joins TRBV9 to TRBJ1-1; the match to TRBD1 covers 7 bases. V lost 3 bases, J lost 2 bases, and 7 bases stayed unmatched. The germline gives CDR1 SGDLS, CDR2 YYNGEE. The CDR3 sequence is 15 residues long. CDR3 amino acids: CASSAGQLRNTEAFF. The CDR3, as DNA: TGTGCCAGCAGCGCGGGACAGCTCCGTAACACTGAAGCTTTCTTT.

A few counts support this clonotype. The rearrangement joins TRBV7-3 to TRBJ2-5; TRBD2 agrees at 10 bases. The CDR3 is made up of 18 amino acids. Germline assignment: CDR1 SGHTA and CDR2 FQGTGA. V shed 4 bases, J shed 5 bases, and the junction held 16 bases outside the gene matches. CDR3 nucleotides: TGTGCCAGCAGCTCCGCCCTCGAGGTAGCGGGAGGTTCGGAGACCCAGTACTTC. Translation: CASSSALEVAGGSETQYF. The full variable domain, in which reference TRBV7-3 and TRBJ2-5 provide the parts outside the CDR3, is GAGVSQTPSNKVTEKGKYVELRCDPISGHTALYWYRQSLGQGPEFLIYFQGTGAADDSGLPNDRFFAVRPEGSVSTLKIQRTERGDSAVYLCASSSALEVAGGSETQYFGPGTRLLVL.

V is TRBV3-1 and J is TRBJ2-5, with 7 nucleotides matching TRBD1. The DNA end is more similar to TRBJ2-7, so the J call may be wrong. Germline V CDR1 and CDR2: LGHDT, YNNKEL (reference sequence). This CDR3 has 14 residues. Here the CDR3 DNA reads TGTGCCAGCAGCCAAGGACACAGGGGCCTCGAGCAGTACTTC. It is translated as CASSQGHRGLEQYF.